A selection of T cell receptor beta chains follows, all from one sample in a study of cytomegalovirus exposure and HLA in healthy donors. Generated by immunoSEQ multiplex PCR, the TCRdb table keeps only in-frame clones and is missing some. This table holds around 220,000 clones, 60% to 80% found once. Material: PBMCs. Receptor source: a man aged 18 to 30 in good health and CMV-seronegative. CDR3s leave out the opening cysteine and the closing phenylalanine or tryptophan. D genes are given only for firm matches. Size values are once, few and many counts, or a class for expanded clones, and some rows have none.

D gene: .; clone size: .; V gene: TRBV19; J gene: TRBJ1-1; CDR3 protein: ASMKRQHTEAF
D gene: .; clone size: .; V gene: TRBV29-1; J gene: TRBJ1-1; CDR3 protein: SVDQGSNTEAF
D gene: .; clone size: .; V gene: TRBV15; J gene: TRBJ2-7; CDR3 protein: ATSRDHGSEQY
D gene: TRBD2; clone size: .; V gene: TRBV9; J gene: TRBJ2-5; CDR3 protein: ASSVAFSGGAETQY
D gene: .; clone size: few; V gene: TRBV7-9; J gene: TRBJ2-2; CDR3 protein: ASSLASDTANTGELF
D gene: .; clone size: .; V gene: TRBV18; J gene: TRBJ1-1; CDR3 protein: ASSPVNGNTEAF
D gene: TRBD1; clone size: few; V gene: TRBV4-3; J gene: TRBJ1-2; CDR3 protein: ASSQDSRGNYGYT
D gene: .; clone size: .; V gene: TRBV14; J gene: TRBJ2-3; CDR3 protein: ASSQDAGRTDTQY
D gene: .; clone size: .; V gene: TRBV11-3; J gene: TRBJ2-5; CDR3 protein: ASSLSRGQETQY
D gene: TRBD1; clone size: .; V gene: TRBV10-3; J gene: TRBJ1-1; CDR3 protein: AISKTGDTEAF
D gene: .; clone size: once; V gene: TRBV19; J gene: TRBJ2-2; CDR3 protein: ASSIPRENTGELF
D gene: TRBD1; clone size: few; V gene: TRBV19; J gene: TRBJ2-1; CDR3 protein: ASSLGQGPNEQF
D gene: TRBD1; clone size: .; V gene: TRBV10-3; J gene: TRBJ1-1; CDR3 protein: AISAQQGAMTEAF
D gene: .; clone size: .; V gene: TRBV9; J gene: TRBJ1-6; CDR3 protein: ASSEGPGSNSPLH
D gene: .; clone size: few; V gene: TRBV6-5; J gene: TRBJ1-6; CDR3 protein: ASSTREYSPLH
D gene: .; clone size: .; V gene: TRBV9; J gene: TRBJ2-2; CDR3 protein: ASSVSSGTINTGELF
D gene: .; clone size: .; V gene: TRBV10-3; J gene: TRBJ2-7; CDR3 protein: AISESETGPYEQY
D gene: .; clone size: .; V gene: TRBV19; J gene: TRBJ1-1; CDR3 protein: ASSIDSPVNTEAF
D gene: .; clone size: .; V gene: TRBV27; J gene: TRBJ2-6; CDR3 protein: ASSSKWLSGANVLT
D gene: TRBD2; clone size: .; V gene: TRBV5-1; J gene: TRBJ2-3; CDR3 protein: ASSFLLGTSSEDTQY
D gene: .; clone size: .; V gene: TRBV11-3; J gene: TRBJ1-2; CDR3 protein: ASSTSTEVYGYT
D gene: .; clone size: .; V gene: TRBV2; J gene: TRBJ1-1; CDR3 protein: ATRTENTEAF
D gene: .; clone size: .; V gene: TRBV7-2; J gene: TRBJ1-1; CDR3 protein: ASSLGAVPEAF
D gene: .; clone size: .; V gene: TRBV19; J gene: TRBJ1-4; CDR3 protein: ASSIVDNPNEKLF
D gene: .; clone size: .; V gene: TRBV9; J gene: TRBJ1-5; CDR3 protein: ASSFTGDSNQPQH
D gene: TRBD1; clone size: .; V gene: TRBV6-6; J gene: TRBJ1-5; CDR3 protein: ASSYSAGGGNQPQH
D gene: .; clone size: .; V gene: TRBV7-9; J gene: TRBJ1-1; CDR3 protein: ASSPFQGLHTEAF
D gene: TRBD2; clone size: .; V gene: TRBV19; J gene: TRBJ2-6; CDR3 protein: ASSVTSGGNSGANVLT
D gene: .; clone size: .; V gene: TRBV28; J gene: TRBJ2-4; CDR3 protein: ASSYGGAGNIQY
D gene: TRBD1; clone size: few; V gene: TRBV6-1; J gene: TRBJ1-2; CDR3 protein: ASSELDRGSGYT
D gene: TRBD1; clone size: .; V gene: TRBV5-1; J gene: TRBJ1-1; CDR3 protein: ASSTQGADTEAF
D gene: .; clone size: .; V gene: TRBV7-3; J gene: TRBJ1-1; CDR3 protein: ASSFGGLNPTLNTEAF
D gene: .; clone size: .; V gene: TRBV7-9; J gene: TRBJ1-6; CDR3 protein: ASSFQGSNSPLH
D gene: .; clone size: .; V gene: TRBV25-1; J gene: TRBJ1-2; CDR3 protein: ASSGPSPPGSYGYT
D gene: .; clone size: .; V gene: TRBV7-2; J gene: TRBJ1-5; CDR3 protein: ASSRTGDQPQH
D gene: TRBD1; clone size: .; V gene: TRBV6-5; J gene: TRBJ2-1; CDR3 protein: ASSYSGTGNEQF
D gene: TRBD1; clone size: .; V gene: TRBV9; J gene: TRBJ1-1; CDR3 protein: ASSVTGTANTEAF
D gene: .; clone size: .; V gene: TRBV30; J gene: TRBJ1-5; CDR3 protein: AWSVLDSNQPQH
D gene: .; clone size: .; V gene: TRBV7-7; J gene: TRBJ2-1; CDR3 protein: ASSLSLADLKQF
D gene: .; clone size: .; V gene: TRBV19; J gene: TRBJ2-7; CDR3 protein: ASSISLSYEQY
D gene: .; clone size: .; V gene: TRBV6-5; J gene: TRBJ2-2; CDR3 protein: ASSPQGFSGELF
D gene: .; clone size: few; V gene: TRBV30; J gene: TRBJ2-7; CDR3 protein: AWSPTEGQEQY
D gene: .; clone size: .; V gene: TRBV6-6; J gene: TRBJ2-7; CDR3 protein: ASSFRSSYEQY
D gene: .; clone size: .; V gene: TRBV27; J gene: TRBJ1-1; CDR3 protein: ASSWGGANTEAF
D gene: .; clone size: .; V gene: TRBV30; J gene: TRBJ2-1; CDR3 protein: AWGLQGRDEQF
D gene: TRBD1; clone size: .; V gene: TRBV6-1; J gene: TRBJ1-2; CDR3 protein: ASPGQDYGYT
D gene: .; clone size: .; V gene: TRBV7-8; J gene: TRBJ1-3; CDR3 protein: ASSTAGDPGNTIY
D gene: .; clone size: .; V gene: TRBV6-1; J gene: TRBJ1-5; CDR3 protein: ASSPRGFQPQH
D gene: .; clone size: .; V gene: TRBV5-4; J gene: TRBJ1-2; CDR3 protein: ASSLDAGAGYGYT
D gene: TRBD1; clone size: once; V gene: TRBV6-5; J gene: TRBJ1-2; CDR3 protein: ASSSGQGSWGYT
D gene: .; clone size: .; V gene: TRBV7-2; J gene: TRBJ2-5; CDR3 protein: ASSLDSTQETQY
D gene: TRBD1; clone size: .; V gene: TRBV6-6; J gene: TRBJ1-2; CDR3 protein: ASSAPGQLNYGYT
D gene: .; clone size: .; V gene: TRBV5-1; J gene: .; CDR3 protein: ASSLETADRAIYEQY